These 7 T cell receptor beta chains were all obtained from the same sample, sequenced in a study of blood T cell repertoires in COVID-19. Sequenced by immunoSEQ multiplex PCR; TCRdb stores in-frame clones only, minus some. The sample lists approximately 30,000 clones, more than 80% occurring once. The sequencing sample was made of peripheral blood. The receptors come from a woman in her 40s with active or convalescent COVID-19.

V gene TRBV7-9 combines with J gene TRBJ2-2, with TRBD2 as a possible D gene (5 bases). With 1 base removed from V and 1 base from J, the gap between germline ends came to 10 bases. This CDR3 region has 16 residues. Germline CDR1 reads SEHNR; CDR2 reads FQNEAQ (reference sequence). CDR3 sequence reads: CASSLGGRGNTGELFF. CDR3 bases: TGTGCCAGCAGCTTAGGCGGGCGAGGGAACACCGGGGAGCTGTTTTTT.

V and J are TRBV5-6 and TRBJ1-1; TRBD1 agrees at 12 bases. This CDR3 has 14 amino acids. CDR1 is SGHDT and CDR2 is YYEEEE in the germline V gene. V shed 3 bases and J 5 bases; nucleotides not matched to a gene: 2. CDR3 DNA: TGTGCCAGCAGCTGGGACAGGGGGCTGACTGAAGCTTTCTTT. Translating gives CASSWDRGLTEAFF.

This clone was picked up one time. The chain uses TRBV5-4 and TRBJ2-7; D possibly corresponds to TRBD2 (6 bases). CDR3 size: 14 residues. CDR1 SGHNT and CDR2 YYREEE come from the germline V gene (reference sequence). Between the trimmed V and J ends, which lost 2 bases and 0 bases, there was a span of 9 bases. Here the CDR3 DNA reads TGTGCCAGCAGCTTCGGGGGACTCTCCTACGAGCAGTACTTC. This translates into CASSFGGLSYEQYF.

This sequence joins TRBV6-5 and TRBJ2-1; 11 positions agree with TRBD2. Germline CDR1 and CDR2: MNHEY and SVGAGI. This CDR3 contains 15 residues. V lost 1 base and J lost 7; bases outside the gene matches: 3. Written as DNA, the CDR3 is TGTGCCAGCAGTTACTTTAGCGGGGGGGCGAATGAGCAGTTCTTC. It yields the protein CASSYFSGGANEQFF.

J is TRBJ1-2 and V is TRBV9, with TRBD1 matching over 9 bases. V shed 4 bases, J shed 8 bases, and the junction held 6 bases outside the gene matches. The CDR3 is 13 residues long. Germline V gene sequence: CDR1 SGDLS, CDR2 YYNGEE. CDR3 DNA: TGTGCCAGCAGCCCCGACAGGGGGGACGGCTACACCTTC. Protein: CASSPDRGDGYTF.

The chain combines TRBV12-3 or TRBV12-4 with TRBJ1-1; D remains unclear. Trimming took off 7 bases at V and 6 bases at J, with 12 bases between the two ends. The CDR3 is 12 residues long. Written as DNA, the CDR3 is TGTGCCAGCACCTCAGGCTCCCCTGAAGCTTTCTTT. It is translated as CASTSGSPEAFF.

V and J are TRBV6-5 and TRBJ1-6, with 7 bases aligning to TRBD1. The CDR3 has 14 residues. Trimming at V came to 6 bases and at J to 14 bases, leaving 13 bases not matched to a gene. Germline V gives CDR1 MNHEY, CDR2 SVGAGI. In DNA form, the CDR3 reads TGTGCCAGCAGCCCCGGGACAGTGAGGGGGACCCTCCACTTT. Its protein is CASSPGTVRGTLHF.